The rows below give T cell receptor beta chains drawn from one sample of a study of human T cells and chemical hapten exposure. TCRdb re-analysed the reads in MiXCR, keeping a single row per CDR3 protein. Found here are about 120,000 distinct CDR3 sequences, 8.5% of them singletons; the top ten hold 1.4%. Specimen: whole blood. These receptors originate from a human donor in good health. Some clones in this sample may be carry-over from other donors' samples. CDR3s include the opening cysteine and the closing phenylalanine or tryptophan. D genes are given only for firm matches. Expanded clones get a size class; other rows say once, few or many, or leave the size out.

D gene	clone size	V gene	J gene	CDR3 DNA	CDR3 protein
-	few	TRBV28	TRBJ1-1	TGTGCCAGCAGTGAGGCACAAAGGGCTTTCTTT	CASSEAQRAFF
TRBD1	many	TRBV5-6	TRBJ2-3	TGTGCCAGCAGCACAACGGCCGGGACAGGGGGCGTCGGCGGGCGGGATACGCAGTATTTT	CASSTTAGTGGVGGRDTQYF
-	-	TRBV20-1	TRBJ2-2	TGCAGTGCTAGTAGGAGCCAGGGTGGGGCCACCGGGGAGCTGTTTTTT	CSASRSQGGATGELFF
-	few	TRBV30	TRBJ1-2	TGTGCCTGGAGTGTGAGCAGCTATGGCTACACCTTC	CAWSVSSYGYTF
-	many	TRBV2	TRBJ1-5	TGTGCCAGCAGTGGTGGCAATCAGCCCCAGCATTTT	CASSGGNQPQHF
-	many	TRBV10-2	TRBJ1-4	TGCGCCAGCAGTGAGCGGGCAGGAACTAATGAAAAACTGTTTTTT	CASSERAGTNEKLFF
-	many	TRBV27	TRBJ2-1	TGTGCCAGCAGCCCCTGGGCAGGAGCCTACAATGAGCAGTTCTTC	CASSPWAGAYNEQFF
-	-	TRBV2	TRBJ2-1	TGTGCCAGCAGTGAAGTTAGAGTATACAATGAGCAGTTCTTC	CASSEVRVYNEQFF
-	few	TRBV12-2	TRBJ1-1	TGTGCAAAGAGCTTATTTTGGGAGAGGGCCACTGAAGCTTTCTTT	CAKSLFWERATEAFF
-	few	TRBV9	TRBJ2-6	TGTGCCAGCAGCGTAGGGGGACGGCCCTCTGGGGCCAACGTCCTGACTTTC	CASSVGGRPSGANVLTF
-	few	TRBV11-2	TRBJ1-4	TGTGCCAGCAGCTTAGCACTGGACGAAAAACTGTTTTTT	CASSLALDEKLFF
-	-	TRBV14	TRBJ2-7	TGTGCCAGCAGCCAGGGGAAGGAGTACTACTACGAGCAGTACTTC	CASSQGKEYYYEQYF
-	few	TRBV4-1	TRBJ2-7	TGCGCCAGCAGCCAAGATTCAGCGGAGGCCTACGAGCAGTACTTC	CASSQDSAEAYEQYF
TRBD1	many	TRBV29-1	TRBJ2-1	TGCAGCGTTTCGGGACAGGGGGGCTACAATGAGCAGTTCTTC	CSVSGQGGYNEQFF
TRBD2	few	TRBV7-2	TRBJ2-5	TGTGCCAGCAGTAGCGGGGGGGCCGTCGAGACCCAGTACTTC	CASSSGGAVETQYF
-	-	TRBV5-1	TRBJ2-7	TGCGCCAGCAGCCCTAGCAGTTCCTACGAGCAGTACTTC	CASSPSSSYEQYF
TRBD1	many	TRBV9	TRBJ1-2	TGTGCCAGCAGCGTAGGATCAGGGGGCGCAGGAGGCTACACCTTC	CASSVGSGGAGGYTF
TRBD2	few	TRBV5-1	TRBJ2-3	TGCGCCAGCAGCTTACCCTTGGAGGGAGGGCCGGATACGCAGTATTTT	CASSLPLEGGPDTQYF
TRBD1	-	TRBV6-1	TRBJ1-5	TGTGCCAGCAGTGAAGATCCGAGGGGGCCCCAGCCCCAGCATTTT	CASSEDPRGPQPQHF
TRBD2	few	TRBV14	TRBJ2-5	TGTGCCAGCAGCGACAACTCACTAGCGGGAGTACGGGGCGAGACCCAGTACTTC	CASSDNSLAGVRGETQYF
TRBD2	many	TRBV12-3/TRBV12-4	TRBJ2-1	TGTGCCAGCAGTTTCGGGGGGTCCATCTCCTACAATGAGCAGTTCTTC	CASSFGGSISYNEQFF
-	-	TRBV6-1	TRBJ2-7	TGTGCCAGCAGAAAACCCATATACGAGCAGTACTTC	CASRKPIYEQYF
TRBD1	many	TRBV27	TRBJ2-4	TGTGCCAGCAGCACGAAAGTTCAGACAGGGGTGAACATTCAGTACTTC	CASSTKVQTGVNIQYF
-	-	TRBV27	TRBJ2-1	TGTGCCAGCAGCCGGGGTGCGGGGAACTCCTACAATGAGCAGTTCTTC	CASSRGAGNSYNEQFF
TRBD1	-	TRBV14	TRBJ2-1	TGTGCCAGCAGCCATCCGACAGGGGGTCGATACAATGAGCAGTTCTTC	CASSHPTGGRYNEQFF
-	-	TRBV20-1	TRBJ1-4	TGCAGTGCTAGAGACAGGAACAATGAAAAACTGTTTTTT	CSARDRNNEKLFF
TRBD2	many	TRBV7-9	TRBJ2-1	TGTGCCAGCAGCCCACCGACGGGAGGAACTAGCGGGAGGTACAATGAGCAGTTCTTC	CASSPPTGGTSGRYNEQFF
TRBD1	few	TRBV6-5	TRBJ2-7	TGTGCCAGCAGTTACGGCGGAGGACAGGGAACCTACGAGCAGTACTTC	CASSYGGGQGTYEQYF
-	-	TRBV29-1	TRBJ2-1	TGCAGCTCCGCACGGGCAGGCGAAATCAATGAGCAGTTCTTC	CSSARAGEINEQFF